What follows are 4 T cell receptor beta chains derived from one specimen sequenced in a study of identical twins. TCRdb reprocessed the 5' RACE reads with MiXCR, giving one entry per CDR3 protein. The sample has approximately 700,000 distinct CDR3 sequences, about 18% seen once. This sample also appeared in a second study, on T cells expressing NK-cell markers.

Sequences were obtained from PBMCs. The origin of the receptors is a woman aged 18 to 35 in good health.

This clonotype was detected a few times. This chain joins TRBV7-3 and TRBJ1-1, with a weak D call TRBD1 (5 bases). The CDR3 is 15 amino acids. V lost 5 bases and J 0 bases, leaving 13 bases between the germline ends. Germline lookup yields CDR1 SGHTA and CDR2 FQGTGA. In DNA form, the CDR3 reads TGTGCCAGCAGCCTAGAAGGGGTCATGAACACTGAAGCTTTCTTT. As protein: CASSLEGVMNTEAFF.

V usage is TRBV10-3 and J usage is TRBJ2-1; no definite D call. The germline V gene encodes CDR1 ENHRY and CDR2 SYGVKD. V lost 3 bases and J lost 0, with 6 bases in between. CDR3 size: 14 residues. For the CDR3, the DNA is TGTGCCATCAGTGAAATTGTCTCCTACAATGAGCAGTTCTTC. This sequence encodes CAISEIVSYNEQFF.

The chain joins TRBV20-1 to TRBJ2-7; no reliable D call. This CDR3 contains 12 residues. Germline V gene lookup returns CDR1 DFQATT and CDR2 SNEGSKA (reference sequence). Trimming took off 3 bases at V and 2 bases at J, with 8 bases between the two ends. The CDR3 protein is CSASRPTYEQYF. In nucleotides, the CDR3 is TGCAGTGCTAGTCGCCCCACCTACGAGCAGTACTTC.

This clonotype was detected a few times. The chain links TRBV3-1 to TRBJ1-1; tentative D call: TRBD1 (5 bases). Trimming left V 3 bases short and J 4 bases short, with 15 bases between. CDR1 is LGHDT, CDR2 YNNKEL, per germline (reference sequence). There are 15 residues in the CDR3. The CDR3 protein is CASSQFVGGTTEAFF. The CDR3 nucleotides read TGTGCCAGCAGCCAGTTCGTCGGGGGGACCACTGAAGCTTTCTTT. Full variable domain (remainder filled in from reference TRBV3-1 and TRBJ1-1): DTAVSQTPKYLVTQMGNDKSIKCEQNLGHDTMYWYKQDSKKFLKIMFSYNNKELIINETVPNRFSPKSPDKAHLNLHINSLELGDSAVYFCASSQFVGGTTEAFFGQGTRLTVV.